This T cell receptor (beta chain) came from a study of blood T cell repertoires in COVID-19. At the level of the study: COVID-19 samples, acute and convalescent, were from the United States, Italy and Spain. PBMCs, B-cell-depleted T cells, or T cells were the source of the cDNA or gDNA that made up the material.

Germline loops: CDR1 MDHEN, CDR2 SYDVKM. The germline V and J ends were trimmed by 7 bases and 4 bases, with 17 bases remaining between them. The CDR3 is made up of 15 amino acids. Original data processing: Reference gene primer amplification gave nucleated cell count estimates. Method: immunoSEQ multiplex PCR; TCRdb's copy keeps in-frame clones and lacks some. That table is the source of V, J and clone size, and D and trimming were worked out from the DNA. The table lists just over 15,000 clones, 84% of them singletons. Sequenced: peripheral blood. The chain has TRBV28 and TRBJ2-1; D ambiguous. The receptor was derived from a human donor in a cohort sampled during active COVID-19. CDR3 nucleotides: TGTGCCAGCACTGCCCTCCTCATGGAGTACAATGAGCAGTTCTTC. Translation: CASTALLMEYNEQFF.